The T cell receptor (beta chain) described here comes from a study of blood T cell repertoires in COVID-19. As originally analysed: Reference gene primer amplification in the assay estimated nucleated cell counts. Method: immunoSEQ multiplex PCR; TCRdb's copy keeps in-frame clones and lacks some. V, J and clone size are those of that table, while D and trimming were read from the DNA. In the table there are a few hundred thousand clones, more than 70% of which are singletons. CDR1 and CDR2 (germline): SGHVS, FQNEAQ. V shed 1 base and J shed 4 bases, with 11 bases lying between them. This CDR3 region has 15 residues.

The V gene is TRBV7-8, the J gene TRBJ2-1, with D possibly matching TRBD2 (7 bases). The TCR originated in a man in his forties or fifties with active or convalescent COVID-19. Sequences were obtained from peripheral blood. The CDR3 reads CASSLVGGGYNEQFF. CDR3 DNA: TGTGCCAGCAGCTTAGTAGGGGGGGGATACAATGAGCAGTTCTTC.